The rows below give T cell receptor beta chains drawn from one sample of a study of blood T cell repertoires in COVID-19. The data were produced by immunoSEQ multiplex PCR, yet TCRdb's version contains in-frame clones alone and is incomplete. The sample yields around 260,000 clones, over 70% seen once. Material: peripheral blood. The receptors derive from a woman between 40 and 55 years old who had recovered from COVID-19. The CDR3 runs from the conserved cysteine through the conserved F or W. A D gene is named only where the DNA matches it firmly. Clone sizes are given selectively: once, few, many, or a class where the clone is expanded.

.	TRBV3-1/TRBV3-2	.	TRBJ1-2	TGTGCCAGCAGCCAAGATCACCGATACAGTAACTATGGCTACACCTTC	CASSQDHRYSNYGYTF
TRBD1	TRBV6-6	once	TRBJ1-4	TGTGCCAGCAGCCCCGGAGGGACAGCGCGGGCTGAAAAACTGTTTTTT	CASSPGGTARAEKLFF
TRBD2	TRBV7-2	.	TRBJ2-1	TGTGCCAGCAGCTCCTGGGCCCTAGCGGGGGGTGGCAATGAGCAGTTCTTC	CASSSWALAGGGNEQFF
.	TRBV9	.	TRBJ1-1	TGTGCCAGCAGCGTAGCCCTTATGAACACTGAAGCTTTCTTT	CASSVALMNTEAFF
.	TRBV7-9	.	TRBJ2-2	TGTGCCAGCAGCACTCGCACCCCAGGACAGCGCGGGGAGCTGTTTTTT	CASSTRTPGQRGELFF
TRBD2	TRBV7-8	once	TRBJ2-2	TGTGCCAGCAGCCTCCGTCCCGGGACTAGTTCCGGGGAGCTGTTTTTT	CASSLRPGTSSGELFF
TRBD2	TRBV3-1/TRBV3-2	.	TRBJ2-1	TGTGCCAGCAGCCAAGAAGACCAGCTAGCGGGGGGGTACAATGAGCAGTTCTTC	CASSQEDQLAGGYNEQFF
.	TRBV5-1	.	TRBJ2-7	TGCGCCAGCAGCGATACAGGAGTGAGCTACGAGCAGTACTTC	CASSDTGVSYEQYF
.	TRBV6-2/TRBV6-3	.	TRBJ1-1	TGTGCCAGCAGTCACCGGGTTCCCGAAGCTGAAGCTTTCTTT	CASSHRVPEAEAFF
TRBD2	TRBV5-4	.	TRBJ2-1	TGTGCCAGCAGCTTAACCGGGACTACTGTGTACAATGAGCAGTTCTTC	CASSLTGTTVYNEQFF
.	TRBV19	.	TRBJ1-6	TGTGCCAGTAGCTCGGACAGCCCGTTGGGCTCCTATAATTCACCCCTCCACTTT	CASSSDSPLGSYNSPLHF
.	TRBV7-2	.	TRBJ2-7	TGTGCCAGCAGCTTAAAAGACAGGCCCTCCTACGAGCAGTACTTC	CASSLKDRPSYEQYF
TRBD1	TRBV4-3	once	TRBJ1-1	TGCGCCAGTAAAACAGGGGGTAGCACTGAAGCTTTCTTT	CASKTGGSTEAFF
.	TRBV30	.	TRBJ1-1	TGTGCCTGGAGTGTACCCGCAGCCCCGGGGTTT	CAWSVPAAPGF
.	TRBV18	.	TRBJ2-2	TGTGCCAGCCTACAGGGATTGAACACCGGGGAGCTGTTTTTT	CASLQGLNTGELFF
TRBD1	TRBV19	few	TRBJ1-1	TGTGCCAGTAACAGGGGTTACATGAACACTGAAGCTTTCTTT	CASNRGYMNTEAFF
TRBD1	TRBV13	.	TRBJ1-1	TGTGCCAGCAGCTTCGGACAGGGATCCACTGAAGCTTTCTTT	CASSFGQGSTEAFF
TRBD2	TRBV19	.	TRBJ2-5	TGTGCCAGTAGTCCCTGGTTGAAGCGGGGGTTGGAGACCCAGTACTTC	CASSPWLKRGLETQYF
.	TRBV6-5	.	TRBJ2-2	TGTGCCTCCCGCCCGGCGGCAATGAGAACCGGGGAGCTGTTTTTT	CASRPAAMRTGELFF
.	TRBV19	.	TRBJ1-2	TGTGCCAGTAGTATGAAGGCAGGCACAAGCTACACCTTC	CASSMKAGTSYTF
.	TRBV2	few	TRBJ1-3	TGTGCCAGCAGTGACAGGGGAATCGGGGACACCATATATTTT	CASSDRGIGDTIYF
.	TRBV5-4	.	TRBJ1-1	TGTGCCAGCAGCTTGCGTGACAGACCAAACACTGAAGCTTTCTTT	CASSLRDRPNTEAFF
.	TRBV30	.	TRBJ1-3	TGTGCCTGGTCGAGGGACATTAGAAACACCATATATTTT	CAWSRDIRNTIYF
.	TRBV18	.	TRBJ2-3	TGTGCCAGCTCACCACAGGGGCCTAGCACAGATACGCAGTATTTT	CASSPQGPSTDTQYF
TRBD1	TRBV11-2	.	TRBJ2-7	TGTGCCAGCAGCTCCCCACAGGGGGCGGGCGAGCAGTACTTC	CASSSPQGAGEQYF
TRBD1	TRBV18	once	TRBJ1-2	TGTGCCGGGGGACAGGGCGGCTATGGCTACACCTTC	CAGGQGGYGYTF
TRBD1	TRBV19	.	TRBJ2-2	TGTGCCGGCGGACAGGGCAACACCGGGGAGCTGTTTTTT	CAGGQGNTGELFF
.	TRBV9	once	TRBJ1-2	TGTGCCAGCAGCGCCGGCAGGGTCGAAGGCTATGGCTACACCTTC	CASSAGRVEGYGYTF
.	TRBV6-6	.	TRBJ1-5	TGTGCCAGCAGTCAACCATGGGGGGGGAATAGCAATCAGCCCCAGCATTTT	CASSQPWGGNSNQPQHF
TRBD2	TRBV11-2	.	TRBJ2-3	TGTGCCAGCAGCCTTGTACAGCGGGGAACGCAGTATTTT	CASSLVQRGTQYF
TRBD2	TRBV13	.	TRBJ2-3	TGTGCCAGCAGCTTAGGGTTTGCGGCGGGGGGGCCTTGGGATACGCAGTATTTT	CASSLGFAAGGPWDTQYF
TRBD2	TRBV2	.	TRBJ2-5	TGTGCCAGCATACCGCTAGCGGGGGGCCAAGAGACCCAGTACTTC	CASIPLAGGQETQYF
TRBD1	TRBV7-9	.	TRBJ1-6	TGTGCCAGCAGCCAACAGGGGACGGCACCCCTCCACTTT	CASSQQGTAPLHF
TRBD1	TRBV5-1	.	TRBJ1-1	TGCGCCAGCAGCTTGTATCAGGGGGTATACACTGAAGCTTTCTTT	CASSLYQGVYTEAFF
.	TRBV3-1/TRBV3-2	.	TRBJ1-2	TGTGCCAGCAGCCAAGGTAGAAATGGCTACACCTTC	CASSQGRNGYTF
.	TRBV5-1	.	TRBJ1-1	TGCGCCAGCAGCCCAGGACAGACAAGTGAAGCTTTCTTT	CASSPGQTSEAFF
.	TRBV27	.	TRBJ1-2	TGTGCCAGCAGTGGAGCCAGGGCCCTAAATGGCTACACCTTC	CASSGARALNGYTF
.	TRBV29-1	once	TRBJ1-2	TGCAGCGGGACAGAGTCTTATGGCTACACCTTC	CSGTESYGYTF
.	TRBV12-2	.	TRBJ1-6	TGTGCAAGTCGCTTACCATTCCGGGACAGGGGATCACCCCTCCACTTT	CASRLPFRDRGSPLHF
.	TRBV6-5	.	TRBJ2-7	TGTGCCAGCATTCCTACCCAGGGGTACGAGCAGTACTTC	CASIPTQGYEQYF
TRBD1	TRBV5-1	once	TRBJ1-1	TGCGCCAGCAGCTTGGGGACAGGGGGCGGATGGACTGAAGCTTTCTTT	CASSLGTGGGWTEAFF
.	TRBV2	.	TRBJ2-6	TGTGCCAGCAGGCGCGGTGACTCTGGGGCCAACGTCCTGACTTTC	CASRRGDSGANVLTF
.	TRBV6-6	.	TRBJ2-5	TGTGCCAGCAGTTATCGTACAGGGATGGAGACCCAGTACTTC	CASSYRTGMETQYF
TRBD2	TRBV7-9	.	TRBJ2-1	TGTGCCAGCACCCGGGCTAGCGGGGCGAATGAGCAGTTCTTC	CASTRASGANEQFF
.	TRBV9	.	TRBJ1-1	TGTGCCAGCAGCCCGCAGGGGTATACTGAAGCTTTCTTT	CASSPQGYTEAFF
TRBD1	TRBV18	once	TRBJ1-1	TGTGCCAGCTCACCGTCGACAGGGGACTTGAACACTGAAGCTTTCTTT	CASSPSTGDLNTEAFF
TRBD1	TRBV10-1	.	TRBJ1-1	TGCGCCAGCAGTCCCGGGACAGGGAGGACTGAAGCTTTCTTT	CASSPGTGRTEAFF
.	TRBV20-1	.	TRBJ2-6	TGCAGTGCTAGTCAGGTGTCTGGGGCCAACGTCCTGACTTTC	CSASQVSGANVLTF
TRBD1	TRBV7-2	few	TRBJ2-7	TGTGCCAGCAGCTTAGGGCCGGGACAGGGCGTATACGAGCAGTACTTC	CASSLGPGQGVYEQYF
TRBD2	TRBV7-2	.	TRBJ2-5	TGTGCCAGCAGGGGCGGGGGGAAAGAGACCCAGTACTTC	CASRGGGKETQYF
.	TRBV27	.	TRBJ2-2	TGTGCCAGCAGTCCATCAGTAATCTCCGGGGAGCTGTTTTTT	CASSPSVISGELFF
TRBD1	TRBV5-1	.	TRBJ2-2	TGCGCCAGCACCCTCAATAGGGGGCCCGGGGAGCTGTTTTTT	CASTLNRGPGELFF